This T cell receptor beta chain was sequenced in a study of cytomegalovirus exposure and HLA in healthy donors. V shed 2 bases and J shed 7 bases, with 11 bases lying between them. Looked up from germline, CDR1 is SQVTM and CDR2 is ANQGSEA. The CDR3 has 12 amino acids. The protocol was immunoSEQ multiplex PCR, while the TCRdb copy is restricted to in-frame clones and leaves out a portion. The data hold about 130,000 clones, with more than 80% observed a single time. The source is a woman in her 30s in good health and CMV-seropositive. The specimen was PBMCs. This rearrangement joins TRBV29-1 to TRBJ2-5; no reliable D call. The CDR3 here is CSVESDFGTQYF. In nucleotides, the CDR3 is TGCAGCGTTGAATCCGACTTCGGGACCCAGTACTTC.